What follows is one T cell receptor beta chain and its context. This specimen belongs to a study of blood T cell repertoires in COVID-19. Study details: Acute and convalescent COVID-19 samples came from the United States, Italy and Spain.

Per the original data handling: Reference gene primer amplification gave nucleated cell count estimates. The method was immunoSEQ multiplex PCR; TCRdb's version includes in-frame clones alone and lacks a portion of them. The V and J calls and the clone size are those of that table, but D and trimming were determined from the DNA. Among around 220,000 clones listed, around 82% were seen once. Sequenced material: peripheral blood. This sequence was found in a woman of 80 years or more with active or convalescent COVID-19.

In nucleotides, the CDR3 is TGTGCCAGCAGCTTCTCCTTCGGCGAGCAGTACTTC. It is translated as CASSFSFGEQYF. The chain links TRBV5-4 to TRBJ2-7; D remains ambiguous. Germline V gives CDR1 SGHNT, CDR2 YYREEE (reference sequence). This CDR3 spans 12 amino acids. V was shortened by 2 bases and J by 6 bases, with 9 bases between the two germline ends.